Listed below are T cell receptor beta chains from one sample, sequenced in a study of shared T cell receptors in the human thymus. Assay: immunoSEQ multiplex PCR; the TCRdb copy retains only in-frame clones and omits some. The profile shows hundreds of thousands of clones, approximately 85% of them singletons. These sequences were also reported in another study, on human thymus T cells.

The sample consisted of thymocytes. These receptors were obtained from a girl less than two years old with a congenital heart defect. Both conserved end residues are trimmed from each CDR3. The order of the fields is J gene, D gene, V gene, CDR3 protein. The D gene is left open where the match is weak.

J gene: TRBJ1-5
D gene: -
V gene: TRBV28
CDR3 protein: ASTHRGSRQPQH

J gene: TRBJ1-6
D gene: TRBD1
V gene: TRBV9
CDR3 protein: ASSVDQGANSPLH

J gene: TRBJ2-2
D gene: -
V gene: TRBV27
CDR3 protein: ASSLSRGSTGELF

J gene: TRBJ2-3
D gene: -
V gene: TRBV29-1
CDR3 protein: SVADSPGSDTQY

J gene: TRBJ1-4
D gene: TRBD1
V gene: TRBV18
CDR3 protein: ASSPTGGDEKLF

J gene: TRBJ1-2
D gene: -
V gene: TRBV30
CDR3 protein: AWSREGPSNYGYT

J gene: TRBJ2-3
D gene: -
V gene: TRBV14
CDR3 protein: ASSQEGRGMTDTQY

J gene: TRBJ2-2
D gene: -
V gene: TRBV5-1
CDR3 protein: ASGLRRPGNTGELF

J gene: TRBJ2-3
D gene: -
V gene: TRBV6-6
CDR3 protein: ASSYALVRRADTQY

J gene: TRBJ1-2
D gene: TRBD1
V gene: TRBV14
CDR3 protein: ASSQGGVEGARSYGYT

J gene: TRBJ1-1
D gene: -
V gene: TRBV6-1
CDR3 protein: ASSYSELVAF

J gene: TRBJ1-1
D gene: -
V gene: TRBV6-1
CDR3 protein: ASTRVMNTEAF

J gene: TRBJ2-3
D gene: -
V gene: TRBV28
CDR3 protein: ASSPGGPGDTQY

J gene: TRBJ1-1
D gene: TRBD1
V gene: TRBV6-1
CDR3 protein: AVGNRGWDTEAF

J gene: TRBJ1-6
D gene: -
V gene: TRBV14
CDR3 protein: ASSQGTVISSSPLH

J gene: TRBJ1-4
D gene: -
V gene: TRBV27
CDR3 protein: ASRPPGGIEKLF

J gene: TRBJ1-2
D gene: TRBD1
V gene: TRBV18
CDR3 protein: ASSPPEAGGRGYT

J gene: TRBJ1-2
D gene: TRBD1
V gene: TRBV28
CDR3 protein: ASSSGDSPYGYT

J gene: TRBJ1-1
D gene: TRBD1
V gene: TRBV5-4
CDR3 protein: ASSPRGGQGWTTEAF

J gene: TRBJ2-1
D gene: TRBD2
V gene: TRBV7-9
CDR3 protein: ASSPRSGGSDYNEQF

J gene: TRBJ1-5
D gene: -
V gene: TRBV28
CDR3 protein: ASSLSPERGWPQH

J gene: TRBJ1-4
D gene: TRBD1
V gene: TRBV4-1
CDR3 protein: ASSQGGQGGEKLF

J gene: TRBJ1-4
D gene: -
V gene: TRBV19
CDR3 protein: ASKGHRTTNEKLF

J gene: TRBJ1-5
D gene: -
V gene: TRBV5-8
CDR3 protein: ASSLLPCRGSNQPQH

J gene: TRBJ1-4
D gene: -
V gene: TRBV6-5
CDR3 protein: ASSYSTSGFGEKLF

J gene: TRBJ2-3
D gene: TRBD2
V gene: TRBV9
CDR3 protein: ASSATAGAPYGTQY

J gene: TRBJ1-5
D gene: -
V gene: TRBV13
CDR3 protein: ASSLSGSNQPQH

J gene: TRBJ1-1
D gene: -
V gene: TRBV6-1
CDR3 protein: ASSWSGIVRQEAF

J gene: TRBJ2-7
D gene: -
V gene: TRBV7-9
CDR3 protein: ASSSPQEEITYEQY

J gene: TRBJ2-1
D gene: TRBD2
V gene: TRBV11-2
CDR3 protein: ASSLVDRPGGNEQF

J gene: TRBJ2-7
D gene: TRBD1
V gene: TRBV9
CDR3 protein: ASSPLNRGRGEQY

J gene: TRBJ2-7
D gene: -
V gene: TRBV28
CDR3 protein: ACASYRASYEQY

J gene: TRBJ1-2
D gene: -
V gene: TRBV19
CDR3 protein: ASRRNYGYT

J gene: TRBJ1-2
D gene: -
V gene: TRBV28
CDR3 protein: ASSSPLFGYGYT

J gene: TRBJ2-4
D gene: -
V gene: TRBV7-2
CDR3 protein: ASSLTYSVQY

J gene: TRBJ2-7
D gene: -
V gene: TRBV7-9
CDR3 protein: ASSLVRSYHEQY

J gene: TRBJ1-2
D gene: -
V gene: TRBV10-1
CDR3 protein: ASPPEEGANYGYT

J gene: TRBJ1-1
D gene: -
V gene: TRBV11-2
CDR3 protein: ASSSVRVMLGTEAF

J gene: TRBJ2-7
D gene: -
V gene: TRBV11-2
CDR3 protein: ASSLDLRLGLAEYEQY

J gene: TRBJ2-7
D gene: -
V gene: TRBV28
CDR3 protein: ASSLYRDRSTPGWLHEQY

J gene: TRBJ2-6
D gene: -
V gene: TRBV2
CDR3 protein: ASTRCPGSGANVLT

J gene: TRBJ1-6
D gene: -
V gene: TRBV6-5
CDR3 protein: ASSYSDGGDSPLH

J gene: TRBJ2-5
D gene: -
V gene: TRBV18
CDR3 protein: ASSPRPGTIQETQY

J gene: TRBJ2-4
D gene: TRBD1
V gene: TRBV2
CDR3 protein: ASSGQGPWAKNIQY

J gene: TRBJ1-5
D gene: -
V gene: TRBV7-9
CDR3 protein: ASSLQGSDQPQH

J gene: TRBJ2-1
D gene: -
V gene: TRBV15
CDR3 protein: ATRQDRLSYNEQF

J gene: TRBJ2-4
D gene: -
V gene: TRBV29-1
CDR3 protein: SVVRRRMAKNIQY

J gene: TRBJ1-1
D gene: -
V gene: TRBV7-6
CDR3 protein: ASSPHLGELMNTEAF

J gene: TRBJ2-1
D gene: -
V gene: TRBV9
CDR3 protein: ASSVEGGGAGARIPYNEQF

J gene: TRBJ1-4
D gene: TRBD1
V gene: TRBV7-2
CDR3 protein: ASSPGQWATNEKLF

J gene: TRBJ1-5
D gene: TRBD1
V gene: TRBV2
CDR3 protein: ARRETGGNQPQH

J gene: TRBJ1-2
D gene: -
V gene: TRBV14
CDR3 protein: ASSQEEGGYRFDSLSYGYT

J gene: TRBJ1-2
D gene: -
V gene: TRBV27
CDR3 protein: ASMGGDGYT

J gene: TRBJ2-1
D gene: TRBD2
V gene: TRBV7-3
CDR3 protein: ASSASGTLGHEQF

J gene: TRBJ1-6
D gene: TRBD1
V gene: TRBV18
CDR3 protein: ASSPRRDRGNSPLH

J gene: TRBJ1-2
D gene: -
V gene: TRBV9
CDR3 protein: ASSAHVGIPDSYGYT

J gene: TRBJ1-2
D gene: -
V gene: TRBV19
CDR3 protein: ASSRRNTRQTDGYT

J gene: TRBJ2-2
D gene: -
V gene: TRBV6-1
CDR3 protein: ASSEQTGTNTGELF

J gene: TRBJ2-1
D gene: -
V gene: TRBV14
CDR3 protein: ASSQDTASGYNEQF

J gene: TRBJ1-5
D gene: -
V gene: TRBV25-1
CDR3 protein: ASSEWTENQPQH